The sequence of this T cell receptor beta chain was determined in a study of OX40 agonist ivuxolimab in advanced cancers. Study as a whole: An agonistic human IgG2 monoclonal antibody against OX40 (CD134) was given. Participants could have had prior anti-PD-1, anti-PD-L1 or anti-CTLA-4 therapy, and around 40% had some. One patient with hepatocellular carcinoma and two with cutaneous melanoma, three in all, had partial responses. Study outcomes and limitations: Average numbers of expanded clones were greater in CD8+ T cells than in CD4+.

Germline CDR1 and CDR2: MDHEN and SYDVKM. Trimming took off 3 bases at V and 3 bases at J, with 6 bases between the two ends. The CDR3 length is 13 residues. A word on this clone: Its antigen remains unknown.

The repertoire was sequenced with immunoSEQ multiplex PCR; TCRdb's copy has only in-frame clones and lacks some. The data contain around 100,000 clones, around 92% of them singletons. The sequencing used CD4+ or CD8+ T cells sorted from blood, collected in a trial of the OX40 agonist ivuxolimab. The TCR was taken from an adult with an advanced solid tumor such as melanoma, head and neck, liver or kidney cancer. The J gene is TRBJ1-5, the V gene TRBV28; no clear D. In DNA, the CDR3 is TGTGCCAGCAGTTTGGCCCCCAATCAGCCCCAGCATTTT. Its translation is CASSLAPNQPQHF.